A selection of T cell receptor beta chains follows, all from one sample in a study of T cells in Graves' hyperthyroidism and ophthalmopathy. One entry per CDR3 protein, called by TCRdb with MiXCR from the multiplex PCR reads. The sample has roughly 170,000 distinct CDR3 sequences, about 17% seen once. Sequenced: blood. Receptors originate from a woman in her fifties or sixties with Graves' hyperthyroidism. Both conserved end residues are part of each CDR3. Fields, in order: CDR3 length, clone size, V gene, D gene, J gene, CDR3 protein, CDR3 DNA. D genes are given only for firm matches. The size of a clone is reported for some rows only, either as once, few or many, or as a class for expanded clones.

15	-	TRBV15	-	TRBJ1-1	CATSNLGAQNTEAFF	TGTGCCACCAGCAATCTGGGGGCTCAGAACACTGAAGCTTTCTTT
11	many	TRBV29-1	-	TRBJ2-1	CSVGSYNEQFF	TGCAGCGTTGGGTCATACAATGAGCAGTTCTTC
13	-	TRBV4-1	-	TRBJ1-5	CASSLDTTWPQHF	TGCGCCAGCAGCCTTGATACTACTTGGCCCCAGCATTTT
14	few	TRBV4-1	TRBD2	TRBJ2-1	CASSQAVAGGPQFF	TGCGCCAGCAGCCAAGCGGTAGCGGGGGGCCCGCAGTTCTTC
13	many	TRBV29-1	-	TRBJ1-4	CSVGAQNNEKLFF	TGCAGCGTTGGAGCGCAGAATAATGAAAAACTGTTTTTT
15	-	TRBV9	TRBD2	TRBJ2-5	CASSAGLAEEEIQYF	TGTGCCAGCAGCGCGGGACTAGCGGAGGAAGAGATCCAGTACTTC
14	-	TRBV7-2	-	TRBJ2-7	CASSLRYSSYEQYF	TGTGCCAGCAGCTTAAGATACAGCTCCTACGAGCAGTACTTC
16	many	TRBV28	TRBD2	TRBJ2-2	CASSSPTSGGFGELFF	TGTGCCAGCAGCTCCCCGACTAGCGGGGGTTTCGGGGAGCTGTTTTTT
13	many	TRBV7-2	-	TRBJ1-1	CASSLQGAAEAFF	TGTGCCAGCAGTCTTCAGGGAGCCGCTGAAGCTTTCTTT
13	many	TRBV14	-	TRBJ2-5	CASSQQGKETQYF	TGTGCCAGCAGCCAACAGGGGAAAGAGACCCAGTACTTC
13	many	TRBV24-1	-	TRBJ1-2	CATSYGPDGGYTF	TGTGCCACCAGTTACGGACCGGACGGTGGCTACACCTTC
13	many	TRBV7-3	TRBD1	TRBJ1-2	CASSQRTGEGYTF	TGTGCCAGCAGCCAGAGGACAGGTGAAGGCTACACCTTC
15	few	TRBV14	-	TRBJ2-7	CASSQGSQSHYEQYF	TGTGCCAGCAGCCAGGGCAGTCAGAGCCACTACGAGCAGTACTTC
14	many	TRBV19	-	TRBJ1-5	CASSPGHTAQPQHF	TGTGCCAGTAGTCCGGGACACACAGCCCAGCCCCAGCATTTT
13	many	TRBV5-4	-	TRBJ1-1	CASSFDLGTEAFF	TGTGCCAGCAGCTTTGACTTAGGCACTGAAGCTTTCTTT
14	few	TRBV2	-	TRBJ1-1	CASSEGRGFTEAFF	TGTGCCAGCAGTGAGGGGAGGGGCTTCACTGAAGCTTTCTTT
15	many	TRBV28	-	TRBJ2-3	CASSFGGESTDTQYF	TGTGCCAGCAGTTTTGGCGGGGAGAGCACAGATACGCAGTATTTT
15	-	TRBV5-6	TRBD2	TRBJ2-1	CASSAGLAAGNEQFF	TGTGCCAGCAGCGCGGGACTAGCGGCGGGGAATGAGCAGTTCTTC
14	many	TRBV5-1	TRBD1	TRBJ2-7	CASSYAGTAYEQYF	TGCGCCAGCAGCTACGCCGGGACAGCCTACGAGCAGTACTTC
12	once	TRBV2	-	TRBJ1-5	CASSEALRPQHF	TGTGCCAGCAGTGAAGCCCTTCGGCCCCAGCATTTT
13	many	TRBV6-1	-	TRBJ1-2	CASSPAIHYGYTF	TGTGCCAGCAGTCCCGCAATTCACTATGGCTACACCTTC
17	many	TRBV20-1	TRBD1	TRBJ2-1	CSARGWTGANDYNEQFF	TGCAGTGCTAGAGGTTGGACAGGGGCCAACGATTACAATGAGCAGTTCTTC
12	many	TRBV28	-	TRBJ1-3	CASEGSGNTIYF	TGTGCCAGCGAGGGCTCTGGAAACACCATATATTTT
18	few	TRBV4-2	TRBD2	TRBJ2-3	CASSQGTGTSGGSDTQYF	TGTGCCAGCAGCCAAGGTACCGGGACTAGCGGGGGGTCAGATACGCAGTATTTT
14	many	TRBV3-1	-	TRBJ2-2	CASTPDWNTGELFF	TGTGCCAGCACCCCGGACTGGAACACCGGGGAGCTGTTTTTT
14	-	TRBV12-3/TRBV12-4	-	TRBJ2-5	CASSFPGGEETQYF	TGTGCCAGCAGTTTCCCCGGGGGAGAAGAGACCCAGTACTTC
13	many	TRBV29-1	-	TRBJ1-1	CSARIGQTTEAFF	TGCAGCGCCCGGATAGGGCAGACCACTGAAGCTTTCTTT
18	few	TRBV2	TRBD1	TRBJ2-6	CASSLSRDRGRGANVLTF	TGTGCCAGCAGTTTGTCCCGGGACAGGGGGCGAGGGGCCAACGTCCTGACTTTC
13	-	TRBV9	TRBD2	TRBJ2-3	CASSLGRADTQYF	TGTGCCAGCAGCCTTGGGAGGGCAGATACGCAGTATTTT
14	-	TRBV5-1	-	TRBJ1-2	CASSFGGINYGYTF	TGCGCCAGCAGCTTCGGGGGAATAAATTATGGCTACACCTTC
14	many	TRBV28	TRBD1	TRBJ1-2	CASKTGDRAKGYTF	TGTGCCAGCAAGACAGGGGACAGGGCGAAGGGCTACACCTTC
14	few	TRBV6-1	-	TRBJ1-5	CASRDFYSNQPQHF	TGTGCCAGCAGGGATTTTTATAGCAATCAGCCCCAGCATTTT
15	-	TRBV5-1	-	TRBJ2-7	CASSLQGMSGYEQYF	TGCGCCAGCAGCTTGCAGGGGATGAGTGGCTACGAGCAGTACTTC
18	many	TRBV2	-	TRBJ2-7	CASSVGEPTLLRAVESNF	TGTGCCAGCAGTGTGGGGGAACCAACTCTCCTACGAGCAGTAGAGAGTAACTTC
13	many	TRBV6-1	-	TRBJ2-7	CASTMDTPYEQYF	TGTGCCAGCACTATGGACACCCCCTACGAGCAGTACTTC
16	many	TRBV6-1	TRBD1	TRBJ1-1	CASSQQGQGRNTEAFF	TGTGCCAGCAGTCAACAAGGACAGGGTAGGAACACTGAAGCTTTCTTT
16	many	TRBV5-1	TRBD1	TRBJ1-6	CASSLRWDRENSPLHF	TGCGCCAGCAGCTTGAGGTGGGACAGGGAGAATTCACCCCTCCACTTT
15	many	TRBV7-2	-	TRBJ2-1	CASTIVGANYNEQFF	TGTGCCAGCACGATCGTCGGGGCGAACTACAATGAGCAGTTCTTC
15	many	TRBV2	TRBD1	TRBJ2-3	CASSEWTGGTDTRYF	TGTGCCAGCAGTGAGTGGACAGGGGGCACAGATACGCGGTATTTT
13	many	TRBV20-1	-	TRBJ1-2	CSARADRNYGYTF	TGCAGTGCTAGAGCAGACAGGAACTATGGCTACACCTTC
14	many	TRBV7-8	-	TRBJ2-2	CASSLVTGTGELFF	TGTGCCAGCAGCTTAGTAACAGGGACCGGGGAGCTGTTTTTT
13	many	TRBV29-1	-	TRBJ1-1	CSVREGVNTEAFF	TGCAGCGTCCGCGAGGGGGTGAACACTGAAGCTTTCTTT
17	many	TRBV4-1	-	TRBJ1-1	CASSRGGFGFLDTEAFF	TGCGCCAGCAGCCGCGGGGGTTTCGGGTTTTTGGACACTGAAGCTTTCTTT
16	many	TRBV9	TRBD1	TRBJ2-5	CASSPGAGQGKETQYF	TGTGCCAGCAGCCCAGGGGCGGGACAGGGGAAAGAGACCCAGTACTTC
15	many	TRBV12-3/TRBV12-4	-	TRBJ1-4	CASSPVGEANEKLFF	TGTGCCAGCAGTCCGGTAGGGGAGGCTAATGAAAAACTGTTTTTT
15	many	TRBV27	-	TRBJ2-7	CASSPRGAGTYEQYF	TGTGCCAGCAGTCCGCGAGGGGCAGGGACCTACGAGCAGTACTTC
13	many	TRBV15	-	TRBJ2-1	CATSRGSYNEQFF	TGTGCCACCAGCCGAGGCAGCTACAATGAGCAGTTCTTC
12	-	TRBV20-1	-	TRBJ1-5	CSARTVQGPQHF	TGCAGTGCCAGGACGGTCCAAGGGCCCCAGCATTTT
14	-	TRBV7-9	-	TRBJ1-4	CASSSRAGGEKLFF	TGTGCCAGCAGCTCTCGAGCCGGCGGTGAAAAACTGTTTTTT
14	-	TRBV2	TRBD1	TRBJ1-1	CASRGDRGAPEAFF	TGTGCCAGCAGAGGGGACAGGGGGGCCCCTGAAGCTTTCTTT
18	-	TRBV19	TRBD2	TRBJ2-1	CASSAPGLAGGPNNEQFF	TGTGCCAGTAGTGCTCCGGGACTAGCGGGGGGGCCCAACAATGAGCAGTTCTTC
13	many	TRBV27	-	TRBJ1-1	CASSLSKTEEAFF	TGTGCCAGCAGTTTATCGAAAACAGAGGAAGCTTTCTTT
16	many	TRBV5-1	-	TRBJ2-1	CASSLGGGTRGNEQFF	TGCGCCAGCAGCCTAGGGGGAGGGACTCGGGGGAATGAGCAGTTCTTC
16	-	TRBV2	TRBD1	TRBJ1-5	CASREGAGNSNQPQHF	TGTGCCAGCAGGGAGGGGGCGGGTAATAGCAATCAGCCCCAGCATTTT
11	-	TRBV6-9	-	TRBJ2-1	CASSYRHEQFF	TGTGCCAGCAGTTACCGGCATGAGCAGTTCTTC